This T cell receptor beta chain derives from a study of cytomegalovirus exposure and HLA in healthy donors. PCR involved 60 Vbeta and 13 Jbeta primers. The repertoire was sequenced with immunoSEQ multiplex PCR; TCRdb's copy has only in-frame clones and lacks some. The sample records about 120,000 clones, roughly 80% being singletons. The V and J ends lost 0 bases and 0 bases, in that order; junction bases with no gene match: 14. Germline V lookup: CDR1 SGHRS, CDR2 YFSETQ. CDR3 size: 20 residues. Sample: PBMCs. The sequence derives from a female donor in good health and CMV-seronegative. The chain carries TRBV5-1 and TRBJ2-7; 11 bases are a match to TRBD2. In nucleotides, the CDR3 is TGCGCCAGCAGCTTGGCCGTCCCCCTAGCGGGGGGTGCGCCCTCCTACGAGCAGTACTTC. It translates to CASSLAVPLAGGAPSYEQYF.